These T cell receptor beta chains were read from a single sample in a study of shared clonotypes between healthy human individuals. Libraries were prepared by immunoSEQ multiplex PCR; TCRdb keeps only in-frame clonotypes and omits some of them. The sample yields some 700,000 clones, around 90% seen once. Sequencing input: memory CD8+ T cells from PBMCs. Source of these receptors: a man between 18 and 35 years old in good health. Some clones in this sample may be carry-over from other donors' samples. CDR3s include the opening cysteine and the closing phenylalanine or tryptophan. The order of the fields is V gene, D gene, clone size, J gene, CDR3 DNA, CDR3 protein. The D gene is left open where the match is weak. The size entry is marked missing in some rows and otherwise reads once, few, many or a size class.

>TRBV29-1|NA|few|TRBJ2-4
TGCAGCGTTGAAGGTGCAGGGCGAGCCAAAAACATTCAGTACTTC
CSVEGAGRAKNIQYF
>TRBV4-1|NA|NA|TRBJ2-1
TGCGCCAGCAGCCCCCTCGGGGGCTCCTACAATGAGCAGTTCTTC
CASSPLGGSYNEQFF
>TRBV19|TRBD2|NA|TRBJ2-1
TGTGCCAGTAGTGATAAGGCGGGGGCCTACAATGAGCAGTTCTTC
CASSDKAGAYNEQFF
>TRBV6-5|NA|NA|TRBJ1-2
TGTGCCAGCAGTTACTCGTCCGGGCCCTATGGCTACACCTTC
CASSYSSGPYGYTF
>TRBV11-2|NA|NA|TRBJ2-5
TGTGCCAGCACCTCCCGTCAGATTCAAGAGACCCAGTACTTC
CASTSRQIQETQYF
>TRBV9|NA|NA|TRBJ2-5
TGTGCCAGCAGCGTAGAGGCGAGCCCGTGGGAGACCCAGTACTTC
CASSVEASPWETQYF
>TRBV6-5|NA|NA|TRBJ1-4
TGTGCCAGCAGTTACTTGGGGACGACTAATGAAAAACTGTTTTTT
CASSYLGTTNEKLFF
>TRBV11-2|TRBD2|NA|TRBJ2-1
TGTGCCAGTATAACTAGCGGGGACTACAATGAGCAGTTCTTC
CASITSGDYNEQFF
>TRBV7-9|TRBD1|NA|TRBJ2-7
TGTGCCAGCAGCCGCCTGGACAGGGATTTGGGTTACGAGCAGTACTTC
CASSRLDRDLGYEQYF
>TRBV2|TRBD1|NA|TRBJ1-1
TGTGCCATCACCCCAGGGACAGGGGGCACTGAAGCTTTCTTT
CAITPGTGGTEAFF
>TRBV15|NA|NA|TRBJ2-5
TGTGCCACCAGCAGAGAGAGAAGTCAAGAGACCCAGTACTTC
CATSRERSQETQYF
>TRBV7-9|NA|NA|TRBJ2-4
TGTGCCAGCAGCCCACCCTTAGCCAAAAACATTCAGTACTTC
CASSPPLAKNIQYF
>TRBV11-2|NA|NA|TRBJ2-3
TGTGCCAGCAGCTTAAGAGCAGATACGCAGTATTTT
CASSLRADTQYF
>TRBV5-1|NA|NA|TRBJ2-3
TGCGCCAGCAGCAACACAGATACGCAGTATTTT
CASSNTDTQYF
>TRBV27|TRBD2|NA|TRBJ2-7
TGTGCCAGCAGTCCCCCGGGACTAGCGGGATTCTACGAGCAGTACTTC
CASSPPGLAGFYEQYF
>TRBV27|NA|once|TRBJ1-5
NA
CASSSSTGEVNQPQHF
>TRBV29-1|NA|few|TRBJ1-4
TGCAGCGTTTTGGATGGGGCACTAGGAACTAATGAAAAACTGTTTTTT
CSVLDGALGTNEKLFF
>TRBV27|NA|NA|TRBJ2-7
TGTGCCAGCAGAGAGGCAGGGACCTCCTACGAGCAGTACTTC
CASREAGTSYEQYF
>TRBV5-4|TRBD2|once|TRBJ2-5
TGTGCCAGCAGCTTAGGACGGGATCCAGCGGGGGGCCACGACTTC
CASSLGRDPAGGHDF
>TRBV5-4|NA|NA|TRBJ1-2
TGTGCCAGCAGCTCGTCAGGGTTGTATTCCTATGGCTACACCTTC
CASSSSGLYSYGYTF
>TRBV7-8|NA|NA|TRBJ2-7
TGTGCCAGCAGCTTACGGGCGGGGAAATTCACCGAGCAGTACTTC
CASSLRAGKFTEQYF
>TRBV4-1|TRBD1|NA|TRBJ2-7
TGCGCCAGCTCTGACAGGGCGGGCTACGAGCAGTACTTC
CASSDRAGYEQYF
>TRBV19|TRBD1|NA|TRBJ2-1
TGTGCCAGTAGAAACGACAGGGGTAGCTACAATGAGCAGTTCTTC
CASRNDRGSYNEQFF
>TRBV5-1|NA|NA|TRBJ1-1
TGCGCCAGCAGCCACGCCTCCCGACGAGGAGGGGACACTGAAGCTTTCTTT
CASSHASRRGGDTEAFF
>TRBV11-2|NA|NA|TRBJ2-2
TGTGCCAGCAGCTTTGTTGGTTCTCCGCTAGGGAGCGGGGAGCTGTTTTTT
CASSFVGSPLGSGELFF
>TRBV7-9|NA|NA|TRBJ1-4
TGTGCCAGCAGATCCCGGGACGGTTTAAATGAAAAACTGTTTTTT
CASRSRDGLNEKLFF
>TRBV9|NA|NA|TRBJ2-3
TGTGCCAGCAGCGCTACACAGGGAGGAAGCACAGATACGCAGTATTTT
CASSATQGGSTDTQYF
>TRBV28|NA|once|TRBJ2-1
TGTGCCAGCTCAAAACGGGACACCCCCTACAATGAGCAGTTCTTC
CASSKRDTPYNEQFF
>TRBV28|TRBD2|once|TRBJ2-7
TGTGCCAGCAGACCGGGACTAGCGGAGGACGAGCAGTACTTC
CASRPGLAEDEQYF
>TRBV11-1|NA|NA|TRBJ1-1
TGTGCCAGCAACTCAGGGACGGAGAACACTGAAGCTTTCTTT
CASNSGTENTEAFF
>TRBV13|TRBD2|NA|TRBJ2-2
TGTGCCAGCAGCTCCCGGGAACCCGGACTAGCGGGAGGGGGGGACACCGGGGAGCTGTTTTTT
CASSSREPGLAGGGDTGELFF
>TRBV28|TRBD1|NA|TRBJ1-5
TGTGCCAGCAGAATCAGGGGGCAGACCAATCAGCCCCAGCATTTT
CASRIRGQTNQPQHF
>TRBV28|TRBD2|NA|TRBJ2-7
TGTGCCAGCAGTTTAGTCATAGCGGGAGTCTACGAGCAGTACTTC
CASSLVIAGVYEQYF
>TRBV2|NA|NA|TRBJ2-7
TGTGCCAGCAGTGAACGGGGTCCCTACGAGCAGTACTTC
CASSERGPYEQYF
>TRBV19|TRBD1|NA|TRBJ2-7
TGTGCCAGTAGCGGACAGGGGGCTTGGGAGCAGTACTTC
CASSGQGAWEQYF
>TRBV27|TRBD2|NA|TRBJ2-1
TGTGCCAGCAGTCCCCGGATAGCGGGCTACAATGAGCAGTTCTTC
CASSPRIAGYNEQFF
>TRBV7-9|NA|few|TRBJ1-1
TGTGCCAGCAGCTTAGGATTTGGGATGAACACTGAAGCTTTCTTT
CASSLGFGMNTEAFF
>TRBV5-6|TRBD2|NA|TRBJ2-5
TGTGCCAGCAGCATCGGGACTGCGGGGGAGCAGTACTTC
CASSIGTAGEQYF
>TRBV7-9|NA|NA|TRBJ2-5
TGTGCCAGCAGCATCGGAGGAGGGGAAGAGACCCAGTACTTC
CASSIGGGEETQYF
>TRBV9|NA|NA|TRBJ2-7
TGTGCCAGCAGTCCTTCCCCAAGGTTTAACGAGCAGTACTTC
CASSPSPRFNEQYF
>TRBV10-2|TRBD2|few|TRBJ2-3
TGCGCCAGCAGTGAGTACGGGAGGTGGACAGATACGCAGTATTTT
CASSEYGRWTDTQYF
>TRBV29-1|TRBD2|NA|TRBJ2-7
TGCAGCGTTGAGACTAGCGGGAGTAGGTCCTACGAGCAGTACTTC
CSVETSGSRSYEQYF
>TRBV6-1|TRBD1|NA|TRBJ1-4
TGTGCCAGCAGTGAGGACAGGGTGTTATCTAATGAAAAACTGTTTTTT
CASSEDRVLSNEKLFF
>TRBV9|NA|NA|TRBJ2-5
TGTGCCAGCAGCGTAGTAGCCGGTGCGGAGACCCAGTACTTC
CASSVVAGAETQYF
>TRBV5-4|NA|few|TRBJ1-1
TGTGCCAGCAGCAGGTCAGGGCTCACTGAAGCTTTCTTT
CASSRSGLTEAFF
>TRBV5-4|NA|NA|TRBJ2-2
TGTGCCAGCAGCTTGGATTTGTCAGGGTCTTTTTCCGGGGAGCTGTTTTTT
CASSLDLSGSFSGELFF
>TRBV5-6|TRBD1|NA|TRBJ2-7
TGTGCCAGCAGCGGCTGGACAGGCAACGAGCAGTACTTC
CASSGWTGNEQYF
>TRBV19|TRBD1|NA|TRBJ2-7
TGTGCCAGTAGTCAACAGGGGGCGGTCTACGAGCAGTACTTC
CASSQQGAVYEQYF
>TRBV27|TRBD1|NA|TRBJ2-5
TGTGCCAGCAGCCTGTTACTGGGACAGGGTCTAGAGACCCAGTACTTC
CASSLLLGQGLETQYF
>TRBV11-2|TRBD1|NA|TRBJ1-1
TGTGCCAGCAGCCCTCGGGACAGCCAGAACACTGAAGCTTTCTTT
CASSPRDSQNTEAFF
>TRBV5-5|NA|NA|TRBJ2-7
TGTGCCAGCAGCTTGACCGGACGGCCATACGAGCAGTACTTC
CASSLTGRPYEQYF
>TRBV7-3|NA|NA|TRBJ2-3
TGTGCCAGCAGCTTATTCGGGAGAAGCACAGATACGCAGTATTTT
CASSLFGRSTDTQYF
>TRBV27|TRBD1|NA|TRBJ1-4
TGTGCCAGCAGTTTGGACAGGGGAGGCGAAAAACTGTTTTTT
CASSLDRGGEKLFF
>TRBV29-1|NA|few|TRBJ1-1
TGCAGCGTTGCGGCCAGCGAAGCTTTCTTT
CSVAASEAFF
>TRBV14|NA|NA|TRBJ2-2
TGTGCCAGCAGCCACCCGACAGCCAATATCGGGGAGCTGTTTTTT
CASSHPTANIGELFF